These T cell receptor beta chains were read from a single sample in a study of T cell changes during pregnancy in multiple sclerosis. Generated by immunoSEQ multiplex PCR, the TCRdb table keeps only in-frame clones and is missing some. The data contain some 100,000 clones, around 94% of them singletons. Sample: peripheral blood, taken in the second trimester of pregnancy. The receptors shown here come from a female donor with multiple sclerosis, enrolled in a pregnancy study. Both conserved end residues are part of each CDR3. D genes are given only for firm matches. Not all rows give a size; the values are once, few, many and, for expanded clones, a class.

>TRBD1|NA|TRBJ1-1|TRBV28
TGTGCCAGCAGTTTCAGAGACAGGGGAGTTCGGGCTTTCTTT
CASSFRDRGVRAFF
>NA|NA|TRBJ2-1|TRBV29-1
TGCAGCGTTCGGGAAGCCTACAATGAGCAGTTCTTC
CSVREAYNEQFF
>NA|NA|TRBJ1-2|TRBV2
TGTGCCAGCGTCCGAAGCCGTGACTATGGCTACACCTTC
CASVRSRDYGYTF
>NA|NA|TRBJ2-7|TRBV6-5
TGTGCCAGCAGTTACTCGCAGGGCTCCTACGAGCAGTACTTC
CASSYSQGSYEQYF
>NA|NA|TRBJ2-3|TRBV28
TGTGCCAGCAGGTCCCCAGGCACCGGTACGCAGTATTTT
CASRSPGTGTQYF
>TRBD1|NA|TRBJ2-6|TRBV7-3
TGTGCCAGCGGGACAGGGACTGGGGCCAACGTCCTGACTTTC
CASGTGTGANVLTF
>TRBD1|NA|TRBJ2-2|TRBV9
TGTGCCAGCAGCCGTACAGGGGGGAACACCGGGGAGCTGTTTTTT
CASSRTGGNTGELFF
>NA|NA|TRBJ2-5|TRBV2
TGTGCCAGCAGGGTAGACCAGGGTATTGGCGAGACCCAGTACTTC
CASRVDQGIGETQYF
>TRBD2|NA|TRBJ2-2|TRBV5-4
TGTGCCAGCAGACAGATTAGCGGGAACGGCGGGGAGCTGTTTTTT
CASRQISGNGGELFF
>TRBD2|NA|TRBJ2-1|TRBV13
TGTGCCAGCAGCTTACGGGGGGATGAGCAGTTCTTC
CASSLRGDEQFF
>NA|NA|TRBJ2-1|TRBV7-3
TGTGCCAGCAGCCTTGGGGGCCTCGACAATGAGCAGTTCTTC
CASSLGGLDNEQFF
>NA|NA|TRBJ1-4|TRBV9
TGTGCCAGCAGCGCAGTATTTCAGGGTACTGAAAAACTGTTTTTT
CASSAVFQGTEKLFF
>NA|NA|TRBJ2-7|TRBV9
TGTGCCAGCAGCGTAGGGGCCCGGGAAGGCGAGCAGTACTTC
CASSVGAREGEQYF
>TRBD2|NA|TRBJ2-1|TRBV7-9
TGTGCCAGCAGCTTAGCGCAAACTAGCGGGGGGATAGATGAGCAGTTCTTC
CASSLAQTSGGIDEQFF
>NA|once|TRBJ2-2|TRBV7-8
TGTGCCAGCCCCTATCCGAACACCGGGGAGCTGTTTTTT
CASPYPNTGELFF
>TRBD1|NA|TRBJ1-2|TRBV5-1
TGCGCCAGCAGCCAGCCCTCCGGACAGGGGGCAGGTGGCTACACCTTC
CASSQPSGQGAGGYTF
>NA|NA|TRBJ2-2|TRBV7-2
TGTGCCAGCAGCGTACAGGTTGGGAACACCGGGGAGCTGTTTTTT
CASSVQVGNTGELFF
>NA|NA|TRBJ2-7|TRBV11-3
TGTGCCAGCAGCCCGGGACTGGGGTCCTACGAGCAGTACTTC
CASSPGLGSYEQYF
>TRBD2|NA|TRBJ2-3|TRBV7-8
TGTGCCAGCAGCTTTCTAGGGACTAGCGGGCTCAGCACAGATACGCAGTATTTT
CASSFLGTSGLSTDTQYF
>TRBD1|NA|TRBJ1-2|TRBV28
TGTGCCAGCAGTCTCCCCGGACAGGGGAGAGCAAACTATGGCTACACCTTC
CASSLPGQGRANYGYTF
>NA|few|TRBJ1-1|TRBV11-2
TGTGCCAGCAGCTTTTCCCTTTTGAACACTGAAGCTTTCTTT
CASSFSLLNTEAFF
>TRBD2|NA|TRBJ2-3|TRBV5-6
TGTGCCAGCAGCTTGGTAGATTCGGCGGGAGGGCCCACAGATACGCAGTATTTT
CASSLVDSAGGPTDTQYF
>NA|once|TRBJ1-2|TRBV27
TGTGCCAGCAGTTCGCGAATGACAGAAGCTAACTATGGCTACACCTTC
CASSSRMTEANYGYTF
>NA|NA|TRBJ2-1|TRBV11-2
TGTGCCAGCAGCGATCGACTAGACTCCTACAATGAGCAGTTCTTC
CASSDRLDSYNEQFF
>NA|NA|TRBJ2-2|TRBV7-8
TGTGCCAGCAGCTTATCGGCCGGGGAGCTGTTTTTT
CASSLSAGELFF
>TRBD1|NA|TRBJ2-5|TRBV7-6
TGTGCCAGCAGCTCGAGGGGGCGGGAGACCCAGTACTTC
CASSSRGRETQYF
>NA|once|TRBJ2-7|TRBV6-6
TGTGCCAGCAGTTACTCGGACAGAAGTCACTACGAGCAGTACTTC
CASSYSDRSHYEQYF
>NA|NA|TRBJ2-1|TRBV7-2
TGTGCCAGCAGCTTAGATATCTCCGGCAATGAGCAGTTCTTC
CASSLDISGNEQFF
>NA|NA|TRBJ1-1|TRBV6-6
TGTGCCAGCAGTTACTCGGGGGGGAACACTGAAGCTTTCTTT
CASSYSGGNTEAFF
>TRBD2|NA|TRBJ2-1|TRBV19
TGTGCTACCAGCGGGGCTTCCTACAATGAGCAGTTCTTC
CATSGASYNEQFF
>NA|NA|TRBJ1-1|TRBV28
TGTGCCAGCAGCCGATGGGAGGGATCGGACACTGAAGCTTTCTTT
CASSRWEGSDTEAFF
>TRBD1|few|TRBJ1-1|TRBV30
TGTGCCTGGGGACAGGGCGGTACTGAAGCTTTCTTT
CAWGQGGTEAFF
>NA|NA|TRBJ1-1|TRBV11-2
TGTGCCAGCAGCCTCTGGGGGCTAAGACGGGGCACTGAAGCTTTCTTT
CASSLWGLRRGTEAFF
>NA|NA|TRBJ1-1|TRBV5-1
TGCGTCACCCACCGTGGGGACAATATGAACACTGAAGCTTTCTTT
CVTHRGDNMNTEAFF
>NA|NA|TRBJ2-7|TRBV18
TGTGCCAGCTCACCAACGAGCGTCGGGGAGCAGTACTTC
CASSPTSVGEQYF
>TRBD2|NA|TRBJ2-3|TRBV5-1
TGCGCCAGCAGCTTGGGGGGGCTAGCGGGGACCACAGATACGCAGTATTTT
CASSLGGLAGTTDTQYF
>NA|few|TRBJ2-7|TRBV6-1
TGTGCCAGCAGTGAAGATGAAGGGAGGAACTACGAGCAGTACTTC
CASSEDEGRNYEQYF
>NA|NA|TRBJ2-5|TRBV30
TGTGCCTGTAGAGAAGGGGAAGAGACCCAGTACTTC
CACREGEETQYF
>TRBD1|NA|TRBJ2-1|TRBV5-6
TGTGCCAGCAGCCTAGGGACAGGGACCCTCGGGTTCTTC
CASSLGTGTLGFF
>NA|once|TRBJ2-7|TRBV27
TGTGCCAGCAGTTTACGTCGCCTAGCTTCTGGCGAGCAGTACTTC
CASSLRRLASGEQYF
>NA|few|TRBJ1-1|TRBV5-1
TGCGCCAGCAGCTTGAGGTTGGGGCTTAACACTGAAGCTTTCTTT
CASSLRLGLNTEAFF
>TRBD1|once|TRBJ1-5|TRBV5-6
TGTGCCAGCAGCTTGGGACAGGGATGGCAGCCCCAGCATTTT
CASSLGQGWQPQHF
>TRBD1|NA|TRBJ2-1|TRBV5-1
TGCGCCAGCAGCTTGGCGCCGGACAGGGAAAATGAGCAGTTCTTC
CASSLAPDRENEQFF
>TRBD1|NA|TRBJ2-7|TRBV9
TGTGCCAGCAGCCAGGGGGCGCGTCTACCTTACGAGCAGTACTTC
CASSQGARLPYEQYF
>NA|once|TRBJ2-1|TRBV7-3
TGTGCCAGCAGCTTCAAGGACAACCGCGAGCAGTTCTTC
CASSFKDNREQFF
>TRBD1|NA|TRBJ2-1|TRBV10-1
TGCGCCAGCAGTTTGACAGGGTACAATGAGCAGTTCTTC
CASSLTGYNEQFF
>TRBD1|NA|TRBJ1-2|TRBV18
TGTGCCAGCTCACCACGACAGGGAGCCATGGATGGCTACACCTTC
CASSPRQGAMDGYTF
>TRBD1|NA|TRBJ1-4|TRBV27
TGTGCCAGCAGTTTTACCAGGGGGTTCCCTAATGAAAAACTGTTTTTT
CASSFTRGFPNEKLFF
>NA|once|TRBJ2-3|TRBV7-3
TGTGCCAGCGCGAGGGATGTTACAGATACGCAGTATTTT
CASARDVTDTQYF
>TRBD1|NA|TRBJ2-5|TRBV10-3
TGTGCCACGCAGGGGGAACTAAGCGAGACCCAGTACTTC
CATQGELSETQYF
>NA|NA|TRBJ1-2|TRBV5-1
TGCGCCAGCAGCTCAGGAAGGACACCTAACTATGGCTACACCTTC
CASSSGRTPNYGYTF
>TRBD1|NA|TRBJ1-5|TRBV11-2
TGTGCCAGCAGCCCCGTGGACAGGGGACAGCCCCAGCATTTT
CASSPVDRGQPQHF
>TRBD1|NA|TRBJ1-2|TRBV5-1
TGCGCCAGCAGCTCGATACAGGGGAACTATGGCTACACCTTC
CASSSIQGNYGYTF